The 3 T cell receptor beta chains below all came from one sample that was sequenced in a study of OX40 agonist ivuxolimab in advanced cancers. Produced via immunoSEQ multiplex PCR; TCRdb's table is partial and in-frame only. Among 85,000 to 100,000 clones listed, about 90% were seen once. Sequencing was performed on CD4+ or CD8+ T cells sorted from blood, taken in a trial of the OX40 agonist ivuxolimab. Receptors originate from an adult with an advanced solid tumor such as melanoma, head and neck, liver or kidney cancer.

This clone was found once. This chain uses TRBV6-5 with TRBJ1-6, with 9 bases matching TRBD1. V trimming: 6 bases; J trimming: 14 bases; junction bases outside the gene matches: 8. This CDR3 has 13 amino acids. CDR1 MNHEY and CDR2 SVGAGI come from the germline V gene. The CDR3 protein is CASSPGQGPTLHF. CDR3 bases: TGTGCCAGCAGCCCGGGACAGGGCCCGACCCTCCACTTT.

The rearrangement uses TRBV11-2 and TRBJ2-5; D is perhaps TRBD2 (5 bases). V was cut by 3 bases and J by 2 bases, with 7 bases left in between. The CDR3 runs to 13 residues. Germline V lookup: CDR1 SGHAT, CDR2 FQNNGV. The CDR3 sequence: CASSLGRQETQYF. The DNA of the CDR3 is TGTGCCAGCAGCTTGGGGAGACAAGAGACCCAGTACTTC.

The chain combines TRBV18 with TRBJ1-1; 7 positions match TRBD1. The CDR3 is 14 amino acids. The germline CDR1 and CDR2 sequences are KGHSH and LQKENI. V dropped 2 bases and J dropped 6; count of bases not matched to a gene: 6. CDR3 region: CASSPDRVRAEAFF. CDR3 DNA sequence: TGTGCCAGCTCACCAGACAGGGTCAGGGCTGAAGCTTTCTTT.